Listed here is a single TCR beta chain. The data stem from a study of blood T cell repertoires in COVID-19. Study as a whole: Some COVID-19 samples were acute and others convalescent; all came from the United States, Italy and Spain. Nucleic acid was either cDNA or gDNA, and it came from T cells, B-cell-depleted T cells, or PBMCs.

The CDR3 spans 15 residues. Per germline, CDR1 LGHDT and CDR2 YNNKEL (reference sequence). Deletions cut 2 bases from V and 0 bases from J, with 10 bases between. Per the original methods: Nucleated cell counts were estimated from reference gene primer amplification. TCRdb's copy holds only in-frame clones and misses some; the assay was immunoSEQ multiplex PCR. V and J calls and clone size come straight from that table; D and trimming were deduced from the DNA. The sample records fewer than 300,000 clones, 83% being singletons. This TCR came from a woman between 50 and 59 years old who had recovered from COVID-19. Source material: peripheral blood. The chain carries TRBV3-1 (or the pseudogene TRBV3-2) and TRBJ1-1; perhaps TRBD1 as D (5 bases). The CDR3 loop is CASSQRGTMNTEAFF. Here the CDR3 DNA reads TGTGCCAGCAGCCAACGGGGGACTATGAACACTGAAGCTTTCTTT.